This TCR beta chain was obtained from a study of blood T cell repertoires in COVID-19. Sequencing used immunoSEQ multiplex PCR; TCRdb keeps in-frame clones, though not all of them. The sample yields 250,000 to 300,000 clones, less than 85% seen once. The CDR3 is made up of 16 amino acids. The germline V gene encodes CDR1 SGHRS and CDR2 YFSETQ. V shed 4 bases and J shed 1 base, with 17 bases lying between them. The material sequenced was peripheral blood. This sequence originates from a man in his fifties or sixties who had recovered from COVID-19. The chain couples TRBV5-1 to TRBJ1-1, with D perhaps TRBD1 (5 bases). Here the CDR3 DNA reads TGCGCCAGCAGCCGCCTGGGGCGGGGAGGGAACACTGAAGCTTTCTTT. Translating gives CASSRLGRGGNTEAFF. Supplemented by reference TRBV5-1 and TRBJ1-1, the full variable domain reads KAGVTQTPRYLIKTRGQQVTLSCSPISGHRSVSWYQQTPGQGLQFLFEYFSETQRNKGNFPGRFSGRQFSNSRSEMNVSTLELGDSALYLCASSRLGRGGNTEAFFGQGTRLTVV.